Listed below are T cell receptor beta chains from one sample, sequenced in a study of blood T cell repertoires in COVID-19. The method was immunoSEQ multiplex PCR; TCRdb's version includes in-frame clones alone and lacks a portion of them. Of about 180,000 clones listed, roughly 88% are singletons. The sample consisted of peripheral blood. These receptors originate from a woman aged 35 to 49 with COVID-19, enrolled during active disease. Each CDR3 is given with its conserved first and last residue. A D gene is named only where the DNA matches it firmly. Expanded clones get a size class; other rows say once, few or many, or leave the size out.

TRBV19,TRBJ2-4,-,-,CASSFVGTKNIQYF,TGTGCCAGTTCCTTTGTGGGGACAAAAAACATTCAGTACTTC
TRBV28,TRBJ2-7,-,-,CASRLSSYEQYF,TGTGCCAGCAGGCTAAGCTCCTACGAGCAGTACTTC
TRBV6-5,TRBJ1-2,once,-,CASSYSPSNYGYTF,TGTGCCAGCAGTTACTCCCCATCTAACTATGGCTACACCTTC
TRBV7-3,TRBJ1-1,-,-,CASSLAGDSSEAFF,TGTGCCAGCAGCTTAGCCGGGGATTCTTCTGAAGCTTTCTTT
TRBV6-6,TRBJ2-1,few,-,CASSRGEQFF,TGTGCCAGCAGTCGCGGTGAGCAGTTCTTC
TRBV6-5,TRBJ2-3,once,-,CASSYLGADTQYF,TGTGCCAGCAGTTACCTAGGGGCAGATACGCAGTATTTT
TRBV24-1,TRBJ1-2,-,-,CATSVGGFNGYTF,TGTGCCACCAGTGTTGGAGGGTTCAATGGCTACACCTTC
TRBV14,TRBJ2-7,-,TRBD2,CASSREIAGGEQYF,TGTGCCAGCAGCCGAGAAATAGCGGGAGGCGAGCAGTACTTC
TRBV7-3,TRBJ2-2,-,TRBD2,CASSSTPSGSGTGELFF,TGTGCCAGCAGCTCCACCCCCAGCGGGAGTGGCACCGGGGAGCTGTTTTTT
TRBV5-6,TRBJ1-6,-,-,CASSLPPEEINSPLHF,TGTGCCAGCAGCTTACCCCCGGAGGAAATTAATTCACCCCTCCACTTT